This TCR beta chain stems from a study of Graves' ophthalmopathy and Graves' hyperthyroidism listed by TCRdb under 2018. Turning to the overall study: Peripheral blood samples were taken at the time of initial diagnosis, before any treatment was given. To tell Graves' ophthalmopathy apart from Graves' hyperthyroidism, and to predict which patients would progress to ophthalmopathy, the study relied on TCR beta repertoire signatures. Once sampling was done, hyperthyroidism patients were given methimazole at a starting dose of 30 mg daily, while ophthalmopathy patients were given high-dose intravenous methylprednisolone. In several hyperthyroidism patients, the T-cell repertoires found in thyroid tissue were compared with those found in blood. In total, 135 blood samples were TCR-sequenced: under 45 ophthalmopathy, 80 or so hyperthyroidism and about 17 hyperthyroidism-to-ophthalmopathy patients. To explore V-J signatures that distinguish ophthalmopathy from hyperthyroidism, a discovery set of 95 to 100 patients was enrolled, made up of over 40 with ophthalmopathy and 55 to 65 with stable hyperthyroidism. For independent validation, a separate cohort was made up of 18 hyperthyroidism patients plus 17 patients who later progressed from hyperthyroidism to ophthalmopathy. General study outcomes and caveats: Most expanded thyroid clonotypes with a frequency above 0.001 also appeared in blood, which suggests that blood repertoires may reflect the immune response in the thyroid. In validation, the model predicted ophthalmopathy progression with 55% to 71% sensitivity and approximately 75% specificity; some 13 predicted patients were CT-confirmed with GO in a median of about 7.1 months. In cross-validation, the 13-signature model distinguished ophthalmopathy from stable hyperthyroidism with about 88% sensitivity and around 81% specificity, and in the test set the corresponding values were roughly 80% and 76%. Sample size was not statistically predetermined, and group allocation was not concealed from the investigators.

This clonotype has just a few counts. Its antigen is currently not known. The input lacks base qualities; no much larger clone sits a single base away. The ophthalmopathy patients had moderately to severely active disease, with a Clinical Activity Score of 3 or higher, a NOSPECS grade of 4 or higher, and a disease duration of less than 3 months. Patients were excluded if they had other autoimmune diseases, uncontrolled infections, pregnancy or lactation. Clinical symptoms, serum thyroxine, TRAb, thyroid ultrasound and orbital computed tomography formed the basis of the diagnosis. Using Ficoll-Paque density gradient centrifugation, PBMCs were isolated from 9.5 to 10 ml of fresh peripheral blood. Total RNA was extracted with Trizol reagent and quality-checked on an Agilent 2100 Bioanalyzer. The germline V gene (reference sequence) provides CDR1 SEHNR and CDR2 FQNEAQ. The CDR3, cysteine through phenylalanine, is 12 amino acids long. Left in the record is the CDR3 DNA by itself, 36 bases read in frame from the first base. At the junction V is shortened by 2 bases and J by 5 bases, with 7 bases in between.

For repertoire sequencing, the TCR beta CDR3 regions were amplified from RNA transcripts. A first-round RT-PCR used HTBI primers with the Qiagen OneStep RT-PCR kit, followed by a second-round multiplex PCR, size selection and purification. Libraries were sequenced on an Illumina HiSeq2000 using paired-end 100 bp reads. The authors' analysis ran thus. SOAPnuke was used for read processing, and reads with adapters, uncalled bases, a mean Phred below 15, or no exact constant-primer or identifier match were discarded. COPE v1.2.5 was used to merge the high-quality paired reads. Each unique nucleotide sequence was treated as a clonotype, and MiTCR v1.1 was used to align the clonotypes to the IMGT TRB V, D and J references. The analysis was limited to V-J combinations with a frequency above 0.0001, which together covered about 99% of repertoires. For each V-J combination, a TCR clonal expansion and chaos score was defined as F50 clonal expansion divided by the chaos observed in the TCRdist matrix. Welch's t-statistics and random forest were used to narrow the features down to roughly twelve V-J combinations, which were then fed into a naive Bayes classifier. The Morisita-Horn index was used to measure how similar the thyroid and blood repertoires were. TCRdb itself trimmed the public reads at Q25 with fastp, ran MiXCR and retained productive beta chains. CDR3 protein duplicates are merged, each entry listing the most common genes and DNA. TCRdb assigned the V and J calls; the authors' analysis was not used. A total of almost 750,000 distinct CDR3 sequences appear in this sample, roughly 40% of them only once. In total, the top ten clones hold roughly 45% of the sample.

This chain is built from TRBV7-9 and TRBJ2-7, with no confidently assigned D gene. The specimen was peripheral blood. This clonotype was sampled from an adult man with Graves' ophthalmopathy. In nucleotide form, the sequence is TGTGCCAGCAGCTTATTCCCAAACGAGCAGTACTTC. The translation is CASSLFPNEQYF.